Detailed here is one T cell receptor beta chain. The antigen is unknown. V was trimmed by 3 bases and J by 0 bases, leaving 12 bases between them. Germline values: CDR1 SGDLS, CDR2 YYNGEE. CDR3 size: 15 residues. Deep was the level used in running the assay. TCRdb keeps only in-frame clones here, not all; method: immunoSEQ multiplex PCR. The table lists about 680,000 clones, about 78% of them singletons. This sample is part of a study of shared clonotypes between healthy human individuals. The study, taken as a whole, reports: Rarefaction showed sorted-subset sequencing was incomplete despite large depth. Larger richness was generally estimated for naive than memory subsets.

Everyone who donated was a Caucasian adult who lived in Nashville, Tennessee. The receptor was derived from a woman under 40 in good health. The chain employs TRBV9 and TRBJ1-2, with D tentatively TRBD1 (6 bases). Source material: memory CD4+ T cells sorted from blood. Subset described: CD45RA-negative fraction. CDR3 residues: CASSGLRGSNYGYTF. The CDR3 nucleotides are TGTGCCAGCAGCGGGCTCAGGGGTTCTAACTATGGCTACACCTTC.